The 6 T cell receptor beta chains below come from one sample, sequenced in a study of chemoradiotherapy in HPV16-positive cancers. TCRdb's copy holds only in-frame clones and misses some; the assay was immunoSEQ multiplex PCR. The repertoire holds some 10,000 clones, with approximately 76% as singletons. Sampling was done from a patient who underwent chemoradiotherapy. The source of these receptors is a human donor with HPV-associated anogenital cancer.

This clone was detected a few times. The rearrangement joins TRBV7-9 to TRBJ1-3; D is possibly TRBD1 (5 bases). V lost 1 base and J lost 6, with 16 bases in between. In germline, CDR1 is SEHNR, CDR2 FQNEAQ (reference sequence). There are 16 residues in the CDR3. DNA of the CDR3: TGTGCCAGCAGCTTAGTGGAATGGGGACGTAAAAACACCATATATTTT. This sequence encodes CASSLVEWGRKNTIYF.

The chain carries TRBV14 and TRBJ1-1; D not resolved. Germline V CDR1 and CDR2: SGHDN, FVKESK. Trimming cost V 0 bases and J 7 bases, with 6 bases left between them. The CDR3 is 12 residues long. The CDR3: CASSQDRVEAFF. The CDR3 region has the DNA TGTGCCAGCAGCCAAGACAGAGTTGAAGCTTTCTTT.

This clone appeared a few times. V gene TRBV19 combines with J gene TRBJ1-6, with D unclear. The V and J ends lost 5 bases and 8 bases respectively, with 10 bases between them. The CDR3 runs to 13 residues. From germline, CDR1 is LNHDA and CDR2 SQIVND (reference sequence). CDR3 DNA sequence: TGTGCCAGTAGTGGGGTCGGCGATTCACCCCTCCACTTT. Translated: CASSGVGDSPLHF.

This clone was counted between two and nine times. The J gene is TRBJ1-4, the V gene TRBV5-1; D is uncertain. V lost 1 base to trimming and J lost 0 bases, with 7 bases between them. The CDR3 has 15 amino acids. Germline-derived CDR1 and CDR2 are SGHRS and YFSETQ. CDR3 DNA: TGCGCCAGCAGCTTGCGGGCAGCAACTAATGAAAAACTGTTTTTT. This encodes CASSLRAATNEKLFF.

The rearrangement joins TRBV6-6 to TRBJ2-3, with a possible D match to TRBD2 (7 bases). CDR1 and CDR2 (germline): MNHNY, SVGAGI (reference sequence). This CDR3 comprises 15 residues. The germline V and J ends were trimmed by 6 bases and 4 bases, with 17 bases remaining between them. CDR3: CASSGRLGGADTQYF. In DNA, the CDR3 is TGTGCCAGCAGCGGACGGTTAGGGGGGGCAGATACGCAGTATTTT.

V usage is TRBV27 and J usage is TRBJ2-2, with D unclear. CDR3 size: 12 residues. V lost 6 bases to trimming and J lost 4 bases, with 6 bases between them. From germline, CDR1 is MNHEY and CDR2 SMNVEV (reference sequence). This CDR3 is CASRSTTGELFF. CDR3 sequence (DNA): TGTGCCAGCAGGTCTACCACCGGGGAGCTGTTTTTT.